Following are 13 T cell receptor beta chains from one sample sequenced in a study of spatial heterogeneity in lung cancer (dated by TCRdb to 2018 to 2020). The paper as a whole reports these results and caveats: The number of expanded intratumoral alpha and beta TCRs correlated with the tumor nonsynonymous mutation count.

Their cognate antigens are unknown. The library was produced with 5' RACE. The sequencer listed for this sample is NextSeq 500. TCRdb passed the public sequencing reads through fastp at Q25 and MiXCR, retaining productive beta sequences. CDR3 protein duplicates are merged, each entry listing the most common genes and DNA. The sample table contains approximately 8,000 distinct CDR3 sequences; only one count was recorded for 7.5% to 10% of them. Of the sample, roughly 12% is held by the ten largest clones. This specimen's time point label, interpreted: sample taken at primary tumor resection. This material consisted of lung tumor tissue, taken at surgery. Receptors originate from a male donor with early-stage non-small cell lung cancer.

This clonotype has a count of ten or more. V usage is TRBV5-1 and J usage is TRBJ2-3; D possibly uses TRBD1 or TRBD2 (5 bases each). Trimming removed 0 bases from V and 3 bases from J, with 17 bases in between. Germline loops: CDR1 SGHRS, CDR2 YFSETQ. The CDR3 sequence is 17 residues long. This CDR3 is CASSLERGSFVTDTQYF. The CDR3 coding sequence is TGCGCCAGCAGCTTGGAGAGGGGTAGTTTCGTTACAGATACGCAGTATTTT.

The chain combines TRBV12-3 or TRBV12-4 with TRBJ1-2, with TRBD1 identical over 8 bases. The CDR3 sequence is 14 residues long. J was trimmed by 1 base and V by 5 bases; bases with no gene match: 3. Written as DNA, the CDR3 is TGTGCCAGCAGTCCGGACAGGGATAACTATGGCTACACCTTC. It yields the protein CASSPDRDNYGYTF.

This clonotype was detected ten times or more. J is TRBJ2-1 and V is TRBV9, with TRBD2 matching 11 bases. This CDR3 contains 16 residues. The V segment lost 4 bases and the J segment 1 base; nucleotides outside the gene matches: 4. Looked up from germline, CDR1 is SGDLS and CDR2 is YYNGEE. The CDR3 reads CASSLRLAGSYNEQFF. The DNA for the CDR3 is TGTGCCAGCAGCTTACGACTAGCGGGGTCCTACAATGAGCAGTTCTTC.

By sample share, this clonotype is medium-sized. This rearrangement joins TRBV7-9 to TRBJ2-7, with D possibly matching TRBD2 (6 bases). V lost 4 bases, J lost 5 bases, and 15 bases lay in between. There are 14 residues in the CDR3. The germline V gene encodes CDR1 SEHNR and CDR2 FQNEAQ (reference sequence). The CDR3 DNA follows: TGTGCCAGCAGCTCCAGCGGGTGGAACAACGAGCAGTACTTC. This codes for CASSSSGWNNEQYF.

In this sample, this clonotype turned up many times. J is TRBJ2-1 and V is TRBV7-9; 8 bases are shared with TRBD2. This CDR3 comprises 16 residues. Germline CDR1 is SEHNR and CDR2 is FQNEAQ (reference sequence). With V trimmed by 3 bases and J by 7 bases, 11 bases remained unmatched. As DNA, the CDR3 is TGTGCCAGCAGCTTCCAGGCGGCGGGAGGAGGAAATGAGCAGTTCTTC. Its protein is CASSFQAAGGGNEQFF.

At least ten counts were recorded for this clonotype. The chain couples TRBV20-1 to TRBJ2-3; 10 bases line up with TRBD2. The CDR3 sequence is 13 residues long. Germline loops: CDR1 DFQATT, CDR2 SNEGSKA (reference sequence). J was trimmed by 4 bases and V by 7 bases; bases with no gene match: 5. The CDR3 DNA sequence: TGCAGTGTCCGGACTAGCGGATCAGATACGCAGTATTTT. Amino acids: CSVRTSGSDTQYF.

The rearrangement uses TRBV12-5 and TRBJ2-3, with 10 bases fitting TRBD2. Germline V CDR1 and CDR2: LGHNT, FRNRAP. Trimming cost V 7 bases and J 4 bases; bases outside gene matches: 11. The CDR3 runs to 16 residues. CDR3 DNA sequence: TGTGCTAGTGCCCCCCCGCCTAGCGGGAGTCCAGATACGCAGTATTTT. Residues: CASAPPPSGSPDTQYF.

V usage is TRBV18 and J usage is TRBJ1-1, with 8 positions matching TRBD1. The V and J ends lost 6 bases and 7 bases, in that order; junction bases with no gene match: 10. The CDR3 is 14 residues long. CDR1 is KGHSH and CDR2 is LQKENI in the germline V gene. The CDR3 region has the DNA TGTGCCAGCTCTCTTGGACAGGGTAGTTTTGAAGCTTTCTTT. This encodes CASSLGQGSFEAFF.

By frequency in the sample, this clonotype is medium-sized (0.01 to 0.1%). The CDR3 spells CASVTTSGRAEQFF. DNA for the CDR3: TGTGCTAGTGTCACGACTAGCGGGAGGGCTGAGCAGTTCTTC. V gene TRBV12-5 combines with J gene TRBJ2-1, with 14 bases aligning to TRBD2. The trim removed 7 bases at V and 9 bases at J, leaving 5 bases unmatched. Per the germline V gene, CDR1 is LGHNT and CDR2 is FRNRAP. The CDR3 has 14 residues.

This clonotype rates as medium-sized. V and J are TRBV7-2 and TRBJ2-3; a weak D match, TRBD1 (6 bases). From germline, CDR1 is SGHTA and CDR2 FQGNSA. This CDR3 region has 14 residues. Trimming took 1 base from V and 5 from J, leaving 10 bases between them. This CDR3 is CASSLEQGRDTQYF. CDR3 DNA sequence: TGTGCCAGCAGCTTAGAACAGGGACGAGATACGCAGTATTTT.

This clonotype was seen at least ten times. The CDR3 spells CASIGSGNTIYF. CDR3 nucleotides: TGTGCCAGCATTGGATCTGGAAACACCATATATTTT. V gene TRBV6-2 or TRBV6-3 combines with J gene TRBJ1-3; D is uncertain. Germline CDR1 reads MNHEY; CDR2 reads SVGEGT. V dropped 7 bases and J dropped 1 base, with 5 bases sitting between them. CDR3 length: 12 residues.

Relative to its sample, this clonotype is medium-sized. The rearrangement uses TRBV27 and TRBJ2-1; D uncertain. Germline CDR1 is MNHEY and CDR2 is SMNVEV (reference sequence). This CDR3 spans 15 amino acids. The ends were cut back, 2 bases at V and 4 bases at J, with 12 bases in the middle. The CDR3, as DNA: TGTGCCAGCAGTTTAAACTTCCCCCAATACAATGAGCAGTTCTTC. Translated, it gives CASSLNFPQYNEQFF.

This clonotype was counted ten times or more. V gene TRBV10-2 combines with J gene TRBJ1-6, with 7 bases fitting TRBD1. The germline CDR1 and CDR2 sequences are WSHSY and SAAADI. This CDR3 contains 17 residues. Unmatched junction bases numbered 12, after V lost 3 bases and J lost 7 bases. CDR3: CASSEAPGRGQNSPLHF. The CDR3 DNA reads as TGCGCCAGCAGTGAAGCCCCCGGAAGGGGGCAGAATTCACCCCTCCACTTT.